One sample yielded the 8 T cell receptor beta chains listed below, sequenced in a study of cytomegalovirus exposure and HLA in healthy donors. Use of 60 Vbeta and 13 Jbeta primers characterized the PCR. TCRdb's table, derived via immunoSEQ multiplex PCR, lists solely in-frame clones and lacks some. Of some 56,000 clones detected, approximately 80% appear once; the ten largest clones hold less than 2%. The sample consisted of PBMCs. These receptors originate from a human donor in good health.

V is TRBV11-2 and J is TRBJ1-2, with TRBD1 matching 8 bases. The length of the CDR3 is 17 residues. Germline CDR1 and CDR2: SGHAT and FQNNGV. V shed 0 bases, J shed 6 bases, and the junction held 12 bases outside the gene matches. CDR3 amino acids: CASSLEPGTGQRNGYTF. CDR3 nucleotide sequence: TGTGCCAGCAGCTTAGAACCCGGGACAGGACAACGAAATGGCTACACCTTC.

V is TRBV4-3 and J is TRBJ1-6; perhaps TRBD1 as D (6 bases). V lost 1 base to trimming and J lost 5 bases, with 12 bases between them. The CDR3 is 16 residues long. In germline, CDR1 is LGHNA, CDR2 YSLEER. The DNA of the CDR3 is TGCGCCAGCAGCCAAGCTCCAGGGGCGGATAATTCACCCCTCCACTTT. Its protein is CASSQAPGADNSPLHF.

The V call is TRBV18, the J call TRBJ1-2, with D possibly matching TRBD1 (6 bases). The ends were cut back, 2 bases at V and 2 bases at J, with 9 bases in the middle. In germline, CDR1 is KGHSH, CDR2 LQKENI. The CDR3 contains 14 residues. CDR3 loop: CASSPGQGNYGYTF. CDR3 DNA: TGTGCCAGCTCACCAGGTCAGGGGAACTATGGCTACACCTTC.

The CDR3 loop is CASSYGLAGDIGELFF. CDR3 DNA sequence: TGTGCCAGCAGTTACGGGCTAGCGGGAGACATCGGGGAGCTGTTTTTT. The rearrangement joins TRBV6-5 to TRBJ2-2; 10 bases align to TRBD2. Germline V gives CDR1 MNHEY, CDR2 SVGAGI. Trimming cost V 2 bases and J 7 bases; bases outside gene matches: 7. The CDR3 has 16 residues.

The rearrangement joins TRBV28 to TRBJ2-3; the D gene is possibly TRBD2 (6 bases). The ends were cut back, 3 bases at V and 0 bases at J, with 16 bases in the middle. CDR3 size: 17 residues. The germline V gene encodes CDR1 MDHEN and CDR2 SYDVKM. CDR3 residues: CASSFSTREESTDTQYF. The CDR3 DNA reads as TGTGCCAGCAGTTTTTCTACGCGGGAAGAAAGCACAGATACGCAGTATTTT.

This clone is a singleton in its sample. This rearrangement joins TRBV9 to TRBJ1-2; D is unclear. V was pared by 1 base and J by 5 bases, with 6 bases between. The CDR3 totals 12 residues. From germline, CDR1 is SGDLS and CDR2 YYNGEE. For the CDR3, the DNA is TGTGCCAGCAGCGTACCCCCATATGGCTACACCTTC. Its protein is CASSVPPYGYTF.

The J gene is TRBJ1-2, the V gene TRBV19; 10 bases map to TRBD1. The CDR3 loop spans 15 amino acids. The V gene's germline CDR1 is LNHDA and CDR2 SQIVND (reference sequence). The V segment lost 3 bases and the J segment 5 bases; nucleotides outside the gene matches: 6. The CDR3 DNA reads TGTGCCAGTAGTATCAACCGGGACAGGGGATATGGCTACACCTTC. It is translated as CASSINRDRGYGYTF.

The rearrangement links TRBV10-3 to TRBJ2-7; 11 bases agree with TRBD2. V trimming: 6 bases; J trimming: 4 bases; junction bases outside the gene matches: 5. Germline values: CDR1 ENHRY, CDR2 SYGVKD. The CDR3 spans 14 residues. CDR3 residues: CAISPGTSGYEQYF. Here the CDR3 DNA reads TGTGCCATCAGCCCCGGGACTAGCGGTTACGAGCAGTACTTC.